The source of this T cell receptor beta chain is a study of cytomegalovirus exposure and HLA in healthy donors. Study results and caveats: Overall, approximately 150 TCR beta chains were annotated as cytomegalovirus-associated. It was taken for granted in presence/absence analyses that sequencing depth across donors was roughly uniform.

Worth noting for this clone: What it binds is unknown.

The study ran its PCR with 60 Vbeta and 13 Jbeta primers. Per the study methods: Around 9.9 million shared chains were among the about 80 million unique TCR beta chains that a later analysis counted. Libraries were prepared by immunoSEQ multiplex PCR; TCRdb keeps only in-frame clonotypes and omits some of them. That table is the source of V, J and clone size, and D and trimming were worked out from the DNA. The sample consists of 150,000 to 200,000 clones, approximately 85% of them appearing once. Trimming shortened V by 0 bases and J by 0 bases, and 6 bases separated the two germline ends. Per germline, CDR1 SGDLS and CDR2 YYNGEE. The CDR3 extends over 14 amino acids.

Sequencing was carried out using PBMCs. This TCR came from a man aged 18 to 30 in good health and CMV-seropositive. The gene calls are TRBV9 and TRBJ1-2; no clear D. Here the CDR3 reads CASSVDTSNYGYTF. CDR3 in DNA: TGTGCCAGCAGCGTAGACACCTCTAACTATGGCTACACCTTC.